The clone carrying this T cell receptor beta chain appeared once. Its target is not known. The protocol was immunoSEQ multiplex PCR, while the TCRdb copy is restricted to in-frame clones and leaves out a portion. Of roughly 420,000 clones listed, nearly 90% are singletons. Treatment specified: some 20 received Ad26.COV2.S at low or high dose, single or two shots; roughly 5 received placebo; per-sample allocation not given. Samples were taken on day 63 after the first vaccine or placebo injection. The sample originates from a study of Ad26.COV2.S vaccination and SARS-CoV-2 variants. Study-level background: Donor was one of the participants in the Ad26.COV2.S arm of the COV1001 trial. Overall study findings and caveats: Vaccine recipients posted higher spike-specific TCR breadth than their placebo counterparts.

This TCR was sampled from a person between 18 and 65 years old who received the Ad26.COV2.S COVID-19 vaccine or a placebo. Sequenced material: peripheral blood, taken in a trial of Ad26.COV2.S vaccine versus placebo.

As DNA, the CDR3 is TGTGCCAGCTCACCACGGACAGGGCAAGATTCACCCCTCCACTTT. This translates into CASSPRTGQDSPLHF. The chain links TRBV18 to TRBJ1-6; TRBD1 matches 8 bases. The germline gives CDR1 KGHSH, CDR2 LQKENI. The CDR3 consists of 15 residues. With 1 base clipped from V and 8 bases from J, the junction kept 4 bases outside the gene matches.